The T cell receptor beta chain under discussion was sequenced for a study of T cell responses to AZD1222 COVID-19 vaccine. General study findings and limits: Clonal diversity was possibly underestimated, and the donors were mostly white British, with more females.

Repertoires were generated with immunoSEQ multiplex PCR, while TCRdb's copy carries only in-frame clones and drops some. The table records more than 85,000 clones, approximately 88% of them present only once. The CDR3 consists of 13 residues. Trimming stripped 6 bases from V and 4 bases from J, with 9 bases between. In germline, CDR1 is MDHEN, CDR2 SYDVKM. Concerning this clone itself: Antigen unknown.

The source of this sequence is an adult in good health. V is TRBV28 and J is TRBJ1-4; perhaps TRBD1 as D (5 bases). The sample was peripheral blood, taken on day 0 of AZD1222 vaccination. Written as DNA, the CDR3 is TGTGCCAGCAGCTGGGGCGGTAATGAAAAACTGTTTTTT. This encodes CASSWGGNEKLFF.